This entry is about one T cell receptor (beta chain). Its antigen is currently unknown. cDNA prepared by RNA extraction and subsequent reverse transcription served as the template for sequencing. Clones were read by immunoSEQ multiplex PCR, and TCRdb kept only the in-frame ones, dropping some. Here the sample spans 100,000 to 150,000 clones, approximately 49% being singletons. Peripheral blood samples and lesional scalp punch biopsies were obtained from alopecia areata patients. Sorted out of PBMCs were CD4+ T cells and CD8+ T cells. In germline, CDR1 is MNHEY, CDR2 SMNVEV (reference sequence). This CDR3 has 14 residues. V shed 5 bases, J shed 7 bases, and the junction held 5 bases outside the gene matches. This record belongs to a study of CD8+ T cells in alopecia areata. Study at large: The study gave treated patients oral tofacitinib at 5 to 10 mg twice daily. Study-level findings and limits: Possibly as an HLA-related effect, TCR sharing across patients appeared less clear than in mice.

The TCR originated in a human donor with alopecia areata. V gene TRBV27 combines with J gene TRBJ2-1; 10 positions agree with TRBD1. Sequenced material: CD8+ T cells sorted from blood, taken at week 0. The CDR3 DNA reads TGTGCCAGCAGTCCGGGACAGGGGTGGAATGAGCAGTTCTTC. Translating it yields CASSPGQGWNEQFF.